Listed here are 25 T cell receptor beta chains from one sample, sequenced in a study of metastatic and nonmetastatic thyroid tumors. From the PCR reads, TCRdb re-called clones with MiXCR. The sample carries about 3,900 clones, more than 30% recorded once. Not a single patient had been given any form of treatment at any point before undergoing thyroid surgery. Sequencing used tumor tissue. Source of these receptors: a female donor with papillary thyroid cancer or a benign thyroid nodule (not recorded which). Some clones in this sample may be carry-over from other donors' samples.

This clone was observed a handful of times. The V call is TRBV28, the J call TRBJ1-6; 7 nucleotides line up with TRBD1. Germline V gene sequence: CDR1 MDHEN, CDR2 SYDVKM. Unmatched junction bases numbered 3, after V lost 5 bases and J lost 5 bases. This CDR3 comprises 14 residues. The CDR3 DNA follows: TGTGCCAGCAGTCCGGGACAGAATAATTCACCCCTCCACTTT. Encoded protein: CASSPGQNNSPLHF.

V gene TRBV6-4 combines with J gene TRBJ1-6; D unclear. Germline V gene lookup returns CDR1 MRHNA and CDR2 SNTAGT. The CDR3 runs to 13 residues. V was trimmed by 0 bases and J by 12 bases, leaving 9 bases between them. The CDR3 DNA follows: TGTGCCAGCAGTGACTCGTTGGGCAAACCCCTCCACTTT. This codes for CASSDSLGKPLHF.

CDR3 in DNA: TGTGCCAGCAGTCTACAGGGGACGCGCTACGAGCAGTACTTC. Protein product: CASSLQGTRYEQYF. This sequence joins TRBV27 and TRBJ2-7; 7 bases line up with TRBD1. Germline V gene data show CDR1 as MNHEY and CDR2 as SMNVEV (reference sequence). V trimming: 5 bases; J trimming: 3 bases; junction bases outside the gene matches: 7. This CDR3 spans 14 amino acids.

A few counts support this clone. This chain connects TRBV6-6 to TRBJ2-7; 7 bases match TRBD2. CDR3 length: 15 residues. After removal of 2 bases from V and 6 bases from J, the junction contained 10 bases not matched to a gene. Germline CDR1 reads MNHNY; CDR2 reads SVGAGI (reference sequence). CDR3 sequence reads: CASSYLAGGTGEQYF. The CDR3 coding sequence is TGTGCCAGCAGTTACCTGGCCGGGGGGACGGGCGAGCAGTACTTC.

The gene calls are TRBV11-2 and TRBJ2-7, with D perhaps TRBD1 (5 bases). CDR3 size: 17 residues. V lost 0 bases to trimming and J lost 3 bases, with 18 bases between them. CDR1 is SGHAT, CDR2 FQNNGV, per germline. DNA for the CDR3: TGTGCCAGCAGCTTAGATCGGGTTGGGGCGCTGAGCTACGAGCAGTACTTC. It is translated as CASSLDRVGALSYEQYF. Based on the CDR3 plus reference TRBV11-2 and TRBJ2-7, the full variable domain is EAGVAQSPRYKIIEKRQSVAFWCNPISGHATLYWYQQILGQGPKLLIQFQNNGVVDDSQLPKDRFSAERLKGVDSTLKIQPAKLEDSAVYLCASSLDRVGALSYEQYFGPGTRLTVT.

This clone was seen a handful of times. The V gene is TRBV6-2 or TRBV6-3, the J gene TRBJ2-7; 12 nucleotides line up with TRBD2. Per the germline V gene, CDR1 is MNHEY and CDR2 is SVGEGT. The CDR3 loop spans 18 amino acids. The junction had 9 bases not matched to a gene; V was cut back by 2 bases and J by 1 base. CDR3 region: CASSYRTSGMGSSYEQYF. DNA for the CDR3: TGTGCCAGCAGTTACCGGACTAGCGGGATGGGGAGTTCCTACGAGCAGTACTTC.

The CDR3 reads CASSQADRDTQYF. CDR3 coding DNA: TGCGCCAGCAGCCAAGCGGACCGAGATACGCAGTATTTT. The chain uses TRBV4-3 and TRBJ2-3; no definite D call. The CDR3 is 13 amino acids. CDR1 and CDR2 from the germline V gene are LGHNA and YSLEER. V shed 1 base and J shed 5 bases, with 7 bases lying between them.

By its share, this clone is large. The chain is built from TRBV4-3 and TRBJ1-3; 7 bases align to TRBD1. The CDR3 extends over 15 amino acids. The germline V gene encodes CDR1 LGHNA and CDR2 YSLEER. V shed 4 bases and J 4 bases; nucleotides not matched to a gene: 7. CDR3 amino acids: CASSPETGSGNTIYF. The CDR3 bases are TGCGCCAGCAGCCCCGAGACAGGGTCCGGAAACACCATATATTTT.

The rearrangement joins TRBV20-1 to TRBJ2-1; D might be TRBD2 (5 bases). Germline CDR1 is DFQATT and CDR2 is SNEGSKA (reference sequence). The germline V and J ends were trimmed by 0 bases and 9 bases, with 15 bases remaining between them. This CDR3 is built from 14 residues. The CDR3 DNA is TGCAGTGCTAGAGATCGTAGAGGGCTGGGTGAGCAGTTCTTC. This codes for CSARDRRGLGEQFF.

V usage is TRBV19 and J usage is TRBJ1-3; D is unclear. This CDR3 region has 17 residues. Trimming took 3 bases from V and 0 from J, leaving 15 bases between them. CDR1 and CDR2 from the germline V gene are LNHDA and SQIVND (reference sequence). This CDR3 is CASSIPTDYHSGNTIYF. CDR3 DNA sequence: TGTGCCAGTAGTATTCCGACCGATTATCACTCTGGAAACACCATATATTTT.

The chain uses TRBV12-3 or TRBV12-4 and TRBJ2-7; a possible D gene is TRBD2 (6 bases). V was pared by 10 bases and J by 0 bases, with 13 bases between. CDR3 length: 13 amino acids. The CDR3 reads CATSRDFSYEQYF. The CDR3, as DNA: TGTGCCACCAGCCGGGACTTCTCCTACGAGCAGTACTTC.

About this clone: The germline gene is not matched at one end of the junction; a read error may be the cause. The CDR3 coding sequence is TGTGCCAGCTCGCCACCGGATGCGCTTGAGGGTGAAGCTTTCTTT. The encoded protein is CASSPPDALEGEAFF. This sequence joins TRBV18 and TRBJ1-1; D is unclear. Germline CDR1 KGHSH, CDR2 LQKENI. The CDR3 is 15 amino acids.

V gene TRBV20-1 combines with J gene TRBJ1-5, with D perhaps matching TRBD1 (6 bases). The CDR3 totals 13 residues. The V end was cut by 6 bases, the J end by 1 base, with 10 bases between. The germline V gene has CDR1 DFQATT and CDR2 SNEGSKA (reference sequence). For the CDR3, the DNA is TGCAGTGCGGGGGCGACGAGCAATCAGCCCCAGCATTTT. Protein sequence: CSAGATSNQPQHF.

This clone was observed a handful of times. The chain has TRBV2 and TRBJ2-1; 11 bases map to TRBD2. Germline V gene data show CDR1 as SNHLY and CDR2 as FYNNEI. The V and J ends lost 7 bases and 8 bases, in that order; junction bases with no gene match: 7. This CDR3 contains 14 residues. The chain's CDR3 is CASTLAGGVDEQFF. The CDR3 region has the DNA TGTGCCAGCACCCTAGCGGGAGGTGTAGATGAGCAGTTCTTC.

This sequence joins TRBV12-3 or TRBV12-4 and TRBJ2-2, with a weak D call TRBD1 (5 bases). Trimming cost V 9 bases and J 2 bases, with 10 bases left between them. CDR3 size: 13 residues. In DNA, the CDR3 is TGTGCCAGTCGGACACTTAACACCGGGGAGCTGTTTTTT. Translation: CASRTLNTGELFF.

The rearrangement uses TRBV5-1 and TRBJ1-3, with 7 bases lining up with TRBD1. The CDR3 is 15 residues long. V was clipped by 4 bases and J by 0 bases; unmatched bases: 4. CDR1 and CDR2 from the germline V gene are SGHRS and YFSETQ. In DNA form, the CDR3 reads TGCGCCAGCAGCACAGACAGGGACTCTGGAAACACCATATATTTT. Translation: CASSTDRDSGNTIYF. Together with reference TRBV5-1 and TRBJ1-3, the CDR3 gives the full variable domain: KAGVTQTPRYLIKTRGQQVTLSCSPISGHRSVSWYQQTPGQGLQFLFEYFSETQRNKGNFPGRFSGRQFSNSRSEMNVSTLELGDSALYLCASSTDRDSGNTIYFGEGSWLTVV.

This clone has just a few counts. The chain carries TRBV6-1 and TRBJ1-3; D perhaps matches TRBD1 (5 bases). CDR1 and CDR2 (germline): MNHNS, SASEGT. V dropped 6 bases and J dropped 1 base, with 19 bases sitting between them. This CDR3 has 17 amino acids. The CDR3 sequence is CASSGHSTLYSGNTIYF. Written as DNA, the CDR3 is TGTGCCAGCAGCGGACACTCAACCCTGTATTCTGGAAACACCATATATTTT.

This clone came up a few times. This sequence joins TRBV12-5 and TRBJ2-1; D gene unclear. Trimming removed 0 bases at V and 5 bases at J, with 14 bases between. Germline V CDR1 and CDR2: LGHNT, FRNRAP. The CDR3 totals 16 residues. The CDR3 DNA is TGTGCTAGTGGTTTGGTAAGGCTCTCTTCGGACAATGAGCAGTTCTTC. This sequence encodes CASGLVRLSSDNEQFF.

This clone is medium-sized. The chain links TRBV28 to TRBJ2-1; D gene ambiguous. CDR1 and CDR2 (germline): MDHEN, SYDVKM. Trimming shortened V by 2 bases and J by 11 bases, and 16 bases separated the two germline ends. There are 14 residues in the CDR3. CDR3 protein: CASSLALSDPQQFF. CDR3 nucleotides: TGTGCCAGCAGTTTAGCGCTCTCGGACCCACAGCAGTTCTTC.

This clone was detected only a few times. This CDR3 reads CASSRGGATVNYGYTF. The CDR3 nucleotides are TGTGCCAGCAGCCGCGGGGGGGCGACAGTTAACTATGGCTACACCTTC. The gene calls are TRBV28 and TRBJ1-2, with D tentatively TRBD1 (6 bases). This CDR3 contains 16 residues. V was clipped by 6 bases and J by 1 base, with 18 bases between them. The germline CDR1 and CDR2 sequences are MDHEN and SYDVKM.

This clone was detected only a few times. The chain is built from TRBV6-6 and TRBJ2-2; D is possibly TRBD1 or TRBD2 (5 bases each). Trimming cost V 0 bases and J 7 bases, with 9 bases left between them. The V gene's germline CDR1 is MNHNY and CDR2 SVGAGI (reference sequence). The CDR3 has 14 amino acids. The CDR3, as DNA: TGTGCCAGCAGTTACTCGGGGGAAATCGGGGAGCTGTTTTTT. Its protein is CASSYSGEIGELFF.

This clone has more than one count but fewer than ten. The chain carries TRBV6-1 and TRBJ1-2, with 7 bases lining up with TRBD1. The CDR3 length is 13 residues. The V and J ends lost 5 bases and 4 bases, in that order; junction bases with no gene match: 4. Germline V lookup: CDR1 MNHNS, CDR2 SASEGT. CDR3 sequence (DNA): TGTGCCAGCAGTCGCCGGGACAGCTATGGCTACACCTTC. This codes for CASSRRDSYGYTF.

This clone was observed a few times. Here the CDR3 DNA reads TGTGCCAGCAGTGAAGTGGCGGGAATACAAGATACGCAGTATTTT. It is translated as CASSEVAGIQDTQYF. The genes are TRBV6-1 and TRBJ2-3, with D possibly TRBD2 on 6 matching bases. V was shortened by 1 base and J by 5 bases, with 13 bases between the two germline ends. The CDR3 totals 15 residues. The germline gives CDR1 MNHNS, CDR2 SASEGT.

In its sample, this clone was seen a few times. This chain joins TRBV6-1 and TRBJ1-1; weak D call: TRBD1 (5 bases). The CDR3 runs to 13 residues. The ends were cut back, 5 bases at V and 3 bases at J, with 10 bases in the middle. Germline V gene sequence: CDR1 MNHNS, CDR2 SASEGT. This CDR3 reads CASSLQGHTEAFF. The CDR3 DNA reads as TGTGCCAGCAGTTTGCAGGGTCACACTGAAGCTTTCTTT.

This clone was seen a few times. The V call is TRBV6-1, the J call TRBJ2-2; D call uncertain. Germline V gives CDR1 MNHNS, CDR2 SASEGT. Trimming shortened V by 8 bases and J by 3 bases, and 16 bases separated the two germline ends. The CDR3 consists of 15 residues. CDR3 sequence: CASRSEGLYTGELFF. CDR3 coding DNA: TGTGCCAGCCGTTCCGAAGGTCTTTACACCGGGGAGCTGTTTTTT.